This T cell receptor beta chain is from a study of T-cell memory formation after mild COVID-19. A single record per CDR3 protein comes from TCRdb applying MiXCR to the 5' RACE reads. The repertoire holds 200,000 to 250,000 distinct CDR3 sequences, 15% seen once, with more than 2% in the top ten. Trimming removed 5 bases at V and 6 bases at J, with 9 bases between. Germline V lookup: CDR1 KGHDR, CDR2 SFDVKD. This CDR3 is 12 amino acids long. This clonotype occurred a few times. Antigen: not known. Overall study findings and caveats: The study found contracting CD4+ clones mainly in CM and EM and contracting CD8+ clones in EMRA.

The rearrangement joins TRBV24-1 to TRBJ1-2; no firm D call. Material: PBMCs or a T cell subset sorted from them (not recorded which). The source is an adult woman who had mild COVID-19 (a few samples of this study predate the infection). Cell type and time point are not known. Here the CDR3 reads CATSATLDGYTF. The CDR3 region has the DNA TGTGCCACCAGTGCAACGTTGGATGGCTACACCTTC.